The clone carrying this T cell receptor (beta chain) occurred many times. Its antigen remains unknown. Individuals selected for sequencing had exhibited CD8+CD57+ cell expansion on flow cytometry. Blood sampling was performed on the patients, and none of them had received therapy by then. These data originate in a study of CD8+CD57+ T cells in acquired aplastic anemia. Study findings and constraints: Common to patients and controls were twenty-nine CD8+ CDR3 sequences.

Trimming removed 4 bases at V and 6 bases at J, with 7 bases between. The germline gives CDR1 SGHDT, CDR2 YYEEEE. This CDR3 region has 11 residues. Profiles of TCR beta VDJ and CDR3 were generated from a genomic DNA template. A single record per CDR3 protein comes from TCRdb applying MiXCR to the reads. The sample holds 250,000 or so distinct CDR3 sequences, more than 45% seen once. The specimen sequenced was sorted CD4+, CD8+, or CD8+CD57+ T cells (not recorded which) from PBMCs. The TCR sequence derives from a human donor with aplastic anemia. The chain couples TRBV5-6 to TRBJ1-2, with D unclear. CDR3 residues: CASSKLHGYTF. DNA for the CDR3: TGTGCCAGCAGCAAACTCCATGGCTACACCTTC.